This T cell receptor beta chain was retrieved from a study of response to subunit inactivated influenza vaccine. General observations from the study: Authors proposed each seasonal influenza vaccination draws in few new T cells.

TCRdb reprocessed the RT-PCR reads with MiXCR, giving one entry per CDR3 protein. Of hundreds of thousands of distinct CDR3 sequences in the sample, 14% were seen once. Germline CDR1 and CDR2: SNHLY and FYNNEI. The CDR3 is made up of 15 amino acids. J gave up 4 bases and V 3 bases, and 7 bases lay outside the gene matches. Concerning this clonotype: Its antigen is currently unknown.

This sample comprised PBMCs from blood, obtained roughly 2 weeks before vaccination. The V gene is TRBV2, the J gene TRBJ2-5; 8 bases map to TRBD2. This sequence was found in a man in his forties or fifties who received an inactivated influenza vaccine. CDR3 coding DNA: TGTGCCAGCAGTGAGGGGACTAGAGTGATAGAGACCCAGTACTTC. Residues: CASSEGTRVIETQYF.